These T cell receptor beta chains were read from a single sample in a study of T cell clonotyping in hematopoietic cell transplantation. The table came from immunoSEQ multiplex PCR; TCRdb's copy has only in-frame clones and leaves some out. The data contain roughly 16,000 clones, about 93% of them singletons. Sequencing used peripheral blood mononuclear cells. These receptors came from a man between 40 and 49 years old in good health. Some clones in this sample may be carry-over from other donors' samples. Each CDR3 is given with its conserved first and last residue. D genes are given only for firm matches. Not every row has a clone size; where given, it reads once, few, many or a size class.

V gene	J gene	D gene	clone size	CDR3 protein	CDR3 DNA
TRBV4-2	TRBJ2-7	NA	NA	CASSQEFATYEQYF	TGTGCCAGCAGCCAAGAATTTGCGACATACGAGCAGTACTTC
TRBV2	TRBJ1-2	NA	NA	CASTLGLFAYGYTF	TGTGCCAGCACCCTGGGTCTTTTCGCCTATGGCTACACCTTC
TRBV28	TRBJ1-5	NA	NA	CASSLLHRGNQPQHF	TGTGCCAGCAGTTTACTCCACCGGGGCAATCAGCCCCAGCATTTT
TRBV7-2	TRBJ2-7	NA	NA	CASSLGALRGYEQYF	TGTGCCAGCAGCTTAGGTGCTCTTAGGGGCTACGAGCAGTACTTC
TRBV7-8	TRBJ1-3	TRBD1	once	CASSLVRDRGQGNTIYF	TGTGCCAGCAGCTTAGTCCGGGACAGGGGGCAGGGAAACACCATATATTTT
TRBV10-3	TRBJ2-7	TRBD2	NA	CAVASGSYEQYF	TGTGCCGTCGCTAGCGGGAGTTACGAGCAGTACTTC
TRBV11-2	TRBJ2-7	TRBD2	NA	CASSARSGDAYEQYF	TGTGCCAGCAGCGCCCGTAGCGGGGACGCCTACGAGCAGTACTTC
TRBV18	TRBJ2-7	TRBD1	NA	CASSEGASYEQYF	TGTGCCAGCTCTGAGGGGGCCAGCTACGAGCAGTACTTC
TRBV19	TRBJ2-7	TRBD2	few	CASKTSGGAYEQYF	TGTGCCAGTAAAACTAGCGGGGGGGCCTACGAGCAGTACTTC
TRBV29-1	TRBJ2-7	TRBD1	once	CSVQGAGEQYF	TGCAGCGTACAGGGGGCGGGGGAGCAGTACTTC
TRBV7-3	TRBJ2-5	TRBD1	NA	CASSLGTEETQYF	TGTGCCAGCAGCTTGGGGACAGAAGAGACCCAGTACTTC
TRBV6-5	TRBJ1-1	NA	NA	CASTKLRAGNTEAFF	TGTGCCAGCACCAAACTCAGGGCCGGCAACACTGAAGCTTTCTTT
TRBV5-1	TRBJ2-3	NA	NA	CASQGSDTQYF	TGCGCCTCTCAAGGGAGTGATACGCAGTATTTT
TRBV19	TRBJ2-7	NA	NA	CASSPWTQFGEQYF	TGTGCCAGTAGTCCCTGGACCCAGTTCGGGGAGCAGTACTTC
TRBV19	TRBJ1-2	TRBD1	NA	CASSPTGGPSGYTF	TGTGCCAGTAGTCCCACAGGGGGTCCGAGTGGCTACACCTTC
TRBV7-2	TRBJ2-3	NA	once	CASSLSDTQYF	TGTGCCAGCAGCTTATCAGATACGCAGTATTTT
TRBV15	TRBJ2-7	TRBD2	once	CATSGGTSGSYEQYF	TGTGCCACCAGCGGGGGGACTAGCGGATCCTACGAGCAGTACTTC
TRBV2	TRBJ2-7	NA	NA	CASSEGLAEYEQYF	TGTGCCAGCAGTGAAGGGCTAGCTGAGTACGAGCAGTACTTC
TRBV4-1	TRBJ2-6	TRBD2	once	CASSQGTSTGANVLTF	TGCGCCAGCAGCCAAGGGACTAGCACTGGGGCCAACGTCCTGACTTTC
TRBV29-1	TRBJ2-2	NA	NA	CSVDSGHTGELFF	TGCAGCGTTGATTCAGGGCACACCGGGGAGCTGTTTTTT
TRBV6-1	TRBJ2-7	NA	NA	CASSELDRPDIGIDF	TGTGCCAGCAGTGAACTGGACCGTCCAGATATAGGAATCGACTTC
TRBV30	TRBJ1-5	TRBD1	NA	CASGQGGQPQHF	TGTGCCTCCGGACAGGGAGGCCAGCCCCAGCATTTT
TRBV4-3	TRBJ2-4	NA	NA	CASSQDLGGPGHLKNIQYF	TGCGCCAGCAGCCAGGACTTGGGAGGCCCGGGACACCTCAAAAACATTCAGTACTTC
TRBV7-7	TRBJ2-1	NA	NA	CASSAGTLGDNEQFF	TGTGCCAGCAGCGCCGGGACCTTAGGGGACAATGAGCAGTTCTTC
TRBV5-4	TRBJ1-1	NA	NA	CASSLDGRKAFF	TGTGCCAGCAGCTTGGATGGTCGTAAAGCTTTCTTT
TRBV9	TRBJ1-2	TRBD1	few	CASSVNRDRDNYGYTF	TGTGCCAGCAGCGTAAACCGGGACAGAGATAACTATGGCTACACCTTC
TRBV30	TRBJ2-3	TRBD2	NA	CARAGGDTQYF	TGTGCCAGAGCGGGGGGAGATACGCAGTATTTT
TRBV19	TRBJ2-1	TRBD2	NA	CASSTRLAGESYNEQFF	TGTGCCAGTAGTACCCGACTAGCGGGGGAGTCCTACAATGAGCAGTTCTTC
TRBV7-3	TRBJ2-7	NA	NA	CASSLQTGTAYEQYF	TGTGCCAGCAGCCTCCAAACCGGGACGGCCTACGAGCAGTACTTC
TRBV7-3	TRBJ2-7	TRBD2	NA	CASSSASGRANEQYF	TGTGCCAGCAGTTCCGCTAGCGGGAGGGCCAACGAGCAGTACTTC
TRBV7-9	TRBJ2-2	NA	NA	CACGAGTRNTGELFF	TGTGCCTGCGGCGCGGGGACAAGAAACACCGGGGAGCTGTTTTTT
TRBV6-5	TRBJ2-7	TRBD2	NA	CASSSGRGAYEQYF	TGTGCCAGCTCCTCGGGGCGGGGGGCCTACGAGCAGTACTTC
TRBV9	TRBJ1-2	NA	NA	CASSVEQNYGYTF	TGTGCCAGCAGCGTAGAGCAGAACTATGGCTACACCTTC
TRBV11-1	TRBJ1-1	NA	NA	CASSHNTANTEAFF	TGTGCCAGCAGCCATAATACAGCGAACACTGAAGCTTTCTTT
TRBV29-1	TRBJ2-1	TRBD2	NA	CSVKGPLAGRSYNEQFF	TGCAGCGTGAAGGGTCCATTAGCGGGGAGATCCTACAATGAGCAGTTCTTC
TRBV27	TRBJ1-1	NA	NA	CASSLSRLRGAFF	TGTGCCAGCAGTTTATCGCGCCTCAGGGGCGCTTTCTTT
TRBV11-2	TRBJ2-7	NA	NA	CASSPRTDPYEQYF	TGTGCCAGCAGCCCACGGACCGATCCCTACGAGCAGTACTTC
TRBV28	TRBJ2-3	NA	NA	CASSSNVADTQYF	TGTGCCAGCAGCTCCAACGTGGCCGATACGCAGTATTTT
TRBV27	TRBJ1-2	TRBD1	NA	CASSLYGQGANYGYTF	TGTGCCAGCAGTCTGTACGGACAGGGGGCTAACTATGGCTACACCTTC
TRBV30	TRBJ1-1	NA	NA	CASTGLNTEAFF	TGTGCCTCGACAGGTCTTAACACTGAAGCTTTCTTT
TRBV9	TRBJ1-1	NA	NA	CASSVGSAGTEAFF	TGTGCCAGCAGCGTAGGTTCGGCAGGGACTGAAGCTTTCTTT
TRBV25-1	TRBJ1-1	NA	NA	CASSGGGTEAFF	TGTGCCAGCAGTGGTGGGGGGACTGAAGCTTTCTTT
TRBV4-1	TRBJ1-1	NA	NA	CASSQLGNTEAFF	TGCGCCAGCAGCCAGCTGGGGAACACTGAAGCTTTCTTT
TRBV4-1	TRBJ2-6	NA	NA	CASSQQEAGANVLTF	TGCGCCAGCAGCCAACAGGAAGCTGGGGCCAACGTCCTGACTTTC
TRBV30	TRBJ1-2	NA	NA	CASEGVGYTF	TGTGCCTCCGAGGGGGTAGGCTACACCTTC
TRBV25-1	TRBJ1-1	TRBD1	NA	CANTGGQGFHGTEAFF	TGTGCCAACACCGGGGGACAGGGGTTTCACGGCACTGAAGCTTTCTTT
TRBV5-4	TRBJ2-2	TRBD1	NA	CASSLIPGQGDTGELFF	TGTGCCAGCAGCTTGATACCGGGACAGGGTGACACCGGGGAGCTGTTTTTT
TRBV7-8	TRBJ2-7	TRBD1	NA	CASSFGQASYEQYF	TGTGCCAGCAGCTTTGGACAGGCCTCCTACGAGCAGTACTTC
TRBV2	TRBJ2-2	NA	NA	CASSKQGPNTGELFF	TGTGCCAGCAGTAAACAGGGACCGAACACCGGGGAGCTGTTTTTT
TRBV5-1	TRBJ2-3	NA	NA	CASSDPGGSTDTQYF	TGCGCCAGCAGCGACCCTGGAGGGAGCACAGATACGCAGTATTTT
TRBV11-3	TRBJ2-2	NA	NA	CASSLTTNTGELFF	TGTGCCAGCAGCTTAACCACGAACACCGGGGAGCTGTTTTTT
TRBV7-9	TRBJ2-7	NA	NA	CASSPGAGVYEQYF	TGTGCCAGCAGCCCAGGGGCGGGGGTCTACGAGCAGTACTTC
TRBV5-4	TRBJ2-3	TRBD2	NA	CASSLRGGLTDTQYF	TGTGCCAGCAGCTTGCGGGGGGGTTTGACAGATACGCAGTATTTT
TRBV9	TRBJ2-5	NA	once	CASSPRGGALVSETQYF	TGTGCCAGCAGCCCTCGAGGGGGAGCTCTAGTCTCAGAGACCCAGTACTTC
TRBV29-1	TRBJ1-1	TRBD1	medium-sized	CSVFSGGGGDTEAFF	TGCAGCGTGTTTTCAGGGGGCGGCGGGGACACTGAAGCTTTCTTT